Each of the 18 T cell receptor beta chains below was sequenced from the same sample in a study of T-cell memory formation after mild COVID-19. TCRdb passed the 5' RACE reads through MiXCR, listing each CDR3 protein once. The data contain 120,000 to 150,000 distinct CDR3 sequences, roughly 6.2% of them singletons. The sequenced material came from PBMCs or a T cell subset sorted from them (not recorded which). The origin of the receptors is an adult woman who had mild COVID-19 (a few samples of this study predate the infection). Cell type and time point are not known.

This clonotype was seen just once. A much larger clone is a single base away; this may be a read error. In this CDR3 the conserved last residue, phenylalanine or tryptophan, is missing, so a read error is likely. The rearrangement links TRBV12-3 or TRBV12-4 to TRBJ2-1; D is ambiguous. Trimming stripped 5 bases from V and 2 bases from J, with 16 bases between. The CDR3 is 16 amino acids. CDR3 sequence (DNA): TGTGCCAGCAGTCCCAGCGATACGTCGCCCTACAATGAGCAGTTCTTA. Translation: CASSPSDTSPYNEQFL.

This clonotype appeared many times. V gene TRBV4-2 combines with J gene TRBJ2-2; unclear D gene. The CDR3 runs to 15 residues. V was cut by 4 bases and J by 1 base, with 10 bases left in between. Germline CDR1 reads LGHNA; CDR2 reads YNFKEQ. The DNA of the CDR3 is TGTGCCAGCAGCCCGCAGGCTCTGAACACCGGGGAGCTGTTTTTT. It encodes CASSPQALNTGELFF.

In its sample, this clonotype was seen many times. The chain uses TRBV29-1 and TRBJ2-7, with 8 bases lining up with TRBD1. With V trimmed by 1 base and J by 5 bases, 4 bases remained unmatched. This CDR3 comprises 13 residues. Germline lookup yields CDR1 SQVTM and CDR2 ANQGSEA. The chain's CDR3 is CSVEGTGFDEQYF. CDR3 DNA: TGCAGCGTTGAAGGGACAGGGTTTGACGAGCAGTACTTC.

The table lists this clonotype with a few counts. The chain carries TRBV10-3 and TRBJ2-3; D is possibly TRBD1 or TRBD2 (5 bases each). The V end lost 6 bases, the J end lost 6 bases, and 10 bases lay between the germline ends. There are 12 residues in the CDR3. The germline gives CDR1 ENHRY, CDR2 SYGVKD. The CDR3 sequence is CAIRGTEDTQYF. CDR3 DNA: TGTGCCATCAGGGGGACGGAGGATACGCAGTATTTT.

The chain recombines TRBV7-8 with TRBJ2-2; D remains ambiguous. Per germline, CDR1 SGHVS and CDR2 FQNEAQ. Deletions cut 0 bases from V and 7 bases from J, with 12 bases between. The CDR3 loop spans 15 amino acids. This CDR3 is CASSLAGRNGGELFF. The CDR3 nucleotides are TGTGCCAGCAGCTTAGCGGGAAGGAATGGCGGGGAGCTGTTTTTT.

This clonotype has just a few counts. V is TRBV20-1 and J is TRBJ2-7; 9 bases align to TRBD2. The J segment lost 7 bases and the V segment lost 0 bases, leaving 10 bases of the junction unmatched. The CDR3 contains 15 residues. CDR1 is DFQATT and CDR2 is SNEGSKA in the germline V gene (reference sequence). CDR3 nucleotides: TGCAGTGCTAGAGACACGCAGAGGGGACTAGCTGAGCAGTACTTC. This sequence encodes CSARDTQRGLAEQYF.

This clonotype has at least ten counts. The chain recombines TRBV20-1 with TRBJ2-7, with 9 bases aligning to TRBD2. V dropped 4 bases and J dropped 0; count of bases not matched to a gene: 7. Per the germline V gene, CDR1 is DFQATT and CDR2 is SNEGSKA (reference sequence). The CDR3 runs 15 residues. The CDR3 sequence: CSANSGTSLSYEQYF. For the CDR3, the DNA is TGCAGTGCTAATTCCGGGACTAGCCTCTCCTACGAGCAGTACTTC.

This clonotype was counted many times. CDR3 bases: TGTGCCAGCAGGAGGACAGGGGGAGGTCAGCCCCAGCATTTT. This gives the protein CASRRTGGGQPQHF. V usage is TRBV12-1 and J usage is TRBJ1-5; TRBD1, as called in the table, went unchecked against the DNA. TRBV12-1 is termed a pseudogene. The CDR3 totals 14 residues.

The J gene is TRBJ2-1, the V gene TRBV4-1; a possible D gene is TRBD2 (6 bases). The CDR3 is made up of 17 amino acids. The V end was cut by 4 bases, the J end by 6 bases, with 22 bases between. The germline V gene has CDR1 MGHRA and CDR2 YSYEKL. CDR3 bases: TGCGCCAGCAGCCTAATAGGAGGGCGGCTAAGGGGCAATGAGCAGTTCTTC. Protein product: CASSLIGGRLRGNEQFF.

The CDR3 region is CASSEQGTPQETQYF. The CDR3 region has the DNA TGTGCCAGCAGTGAACAGGGGACACCCCAAGAGACCCAGTACTTC. The gene calls are TRBV2 and TRBJ2-5; D might be TRBD1 (6 bases). The germline V and J ends were trimmed by 2 bases and 1 base, with 11 bases remaining between them. The germline V gene encodes CDR1 SNHLY and CDR2 FYNNEI. The CDR3 contains 15 residues.

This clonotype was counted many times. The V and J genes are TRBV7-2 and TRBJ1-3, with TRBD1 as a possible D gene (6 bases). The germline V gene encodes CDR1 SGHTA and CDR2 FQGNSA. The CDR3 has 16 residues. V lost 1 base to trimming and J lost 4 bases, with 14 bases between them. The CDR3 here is CASSLVAGAGGNTIYF. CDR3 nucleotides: TGTGCCAGCAGCTTAGTGGCGGGGGCAGGGGGAAACACCATATATTTT.

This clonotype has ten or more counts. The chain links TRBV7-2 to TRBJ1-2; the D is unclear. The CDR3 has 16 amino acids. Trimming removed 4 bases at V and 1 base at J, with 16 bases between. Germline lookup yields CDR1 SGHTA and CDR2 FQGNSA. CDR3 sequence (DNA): TGTGCCAGCAGCTCGACCCTCGCGAGGCATAACTATGGCTACACCTTC. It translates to CASSSTLARHNYGYTF. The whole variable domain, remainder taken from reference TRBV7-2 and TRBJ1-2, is GAGVSQSPSNKVTEKGKDVELRCDPISGHTALYWYRQSLGQGLEFLIYFQGNSAPDKSGLPSDRFSAERTGGSVSTLTIQRTQQEDSAVYLCASSSTLARHNYGYTFGSGTRLTVV.

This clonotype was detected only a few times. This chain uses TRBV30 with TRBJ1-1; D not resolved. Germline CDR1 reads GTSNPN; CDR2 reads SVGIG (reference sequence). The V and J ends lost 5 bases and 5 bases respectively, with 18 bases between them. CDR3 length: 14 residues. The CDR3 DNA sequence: TGTGCCTGGTATACAGTCCGGGTTGAGACTGAAGCTTTCTTT. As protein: CAWYTVRVETEAFF. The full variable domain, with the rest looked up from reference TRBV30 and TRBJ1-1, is SQTIHQWPATLVQPVGSPLSLECTVEGTSNPNLYWYRQAAGRGLQLLFYSVGIGQISSEVPQNLSASRPQDRQFILSSKKLLLSDSGFYLCAWYTVRVETEAFFGQGTRLTVV.

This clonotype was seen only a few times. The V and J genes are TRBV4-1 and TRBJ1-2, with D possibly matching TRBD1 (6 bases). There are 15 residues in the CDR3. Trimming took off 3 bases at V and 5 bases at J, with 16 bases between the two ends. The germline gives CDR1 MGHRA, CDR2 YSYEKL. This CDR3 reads CASSQLPGQSYGYTF. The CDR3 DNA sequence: TGCGCCAGCAGCCAGCTACCCGGACAGTCATATGGCTACACCTTC.

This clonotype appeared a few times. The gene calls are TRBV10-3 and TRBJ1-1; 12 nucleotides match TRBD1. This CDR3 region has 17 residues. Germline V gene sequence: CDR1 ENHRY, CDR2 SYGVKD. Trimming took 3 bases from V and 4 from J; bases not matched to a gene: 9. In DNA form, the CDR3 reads TGTGCCATCAGTGACCGCGGGGGACAGGGGGCTGTCACTGAAGCTTTCTTT. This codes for CAISDRGGQGAVTEAFF.

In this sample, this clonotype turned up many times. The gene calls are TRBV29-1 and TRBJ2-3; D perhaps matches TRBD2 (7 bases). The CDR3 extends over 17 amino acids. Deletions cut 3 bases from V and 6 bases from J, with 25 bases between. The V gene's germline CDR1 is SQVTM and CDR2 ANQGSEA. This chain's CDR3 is CSVEKGGSGSRLDTQYF. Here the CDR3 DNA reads TGCAGCGTTGAGAAGGGGGGTAGCGGGTCCAGACTGGATACGCAGTATTTT.

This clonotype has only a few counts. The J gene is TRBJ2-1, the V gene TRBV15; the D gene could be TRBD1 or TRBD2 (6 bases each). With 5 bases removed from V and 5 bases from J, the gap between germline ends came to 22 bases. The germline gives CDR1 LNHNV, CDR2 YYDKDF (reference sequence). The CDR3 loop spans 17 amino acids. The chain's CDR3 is CATSLTLGGSRDNEQFF. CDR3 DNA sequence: TGTGCCACCAGCCTTACATTGGGGGGCAGTAGGGACAATGAGCAGTTCTTC. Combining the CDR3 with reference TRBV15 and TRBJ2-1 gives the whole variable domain DAMVIQNPRYQVTQFGKPVTLSCSQTLNHNVMYWYQQKSSQAPKLLFHYYDKDFNNEADTPDNFQSRRPNTSFCFLDIRSPGLGDTAMYLCATSLTLGGSRDNEQFFGPGTRLTVL.

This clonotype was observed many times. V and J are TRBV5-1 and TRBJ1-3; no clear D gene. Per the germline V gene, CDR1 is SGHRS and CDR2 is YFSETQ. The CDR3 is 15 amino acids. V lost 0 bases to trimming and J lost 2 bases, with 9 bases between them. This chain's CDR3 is CASSLGDITGNTIYF. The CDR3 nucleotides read TGCGCCAGCAGCTTGGGAGACATCACTGGAAACACCATATATTTT.